This T cell receptor (beta chain) derives from a study of cytomegalovirus exposure and HLA in healthy donors. It was with 60 Vbeta and 13 Jbeta primers that the PCR ran. TCRdb's copy holds only in-frame clones and misses some; the assay was immunoSEQ multiplex PCR. The profile shows about 200,000 clones, roughly four fifths of them singletons. The germline V gene encodes CDR1 SQVTM and CDR2 ANQGSEA. This CDR3 region has 15 residues. V lost 6 bases, J lost 6 bases, and 23 bases lay in between. About this clone itself: Its antigen is undetermined.

Study-wide findings and caveats: Overall, approximately 150 TCR beta chains were annotated as cytomegalovirus-associated. Several top significant clusters appeared, in a later analysis, to be linked to common viral pathogens.

The chain joins TRBV29-1 to TRBJ1-1; D remains ambiguous. Sequencing was carried out using PBMCs. This clonotype originated in a woman aged 45 to 65 in good health and CMV-seropositive. Here the CDR3 DNA reads TGCAGCGTAGAGTTTCGGAGCTATGACCTTGCTGAAGCTTTCTTT. It encodes CSVEFRSYDLAEAFF.